The entry below gives a single TCR beta chain sequence along with its context. Its cognate antigen is unknown. This record belongs to a study of post-analysis software for immune sequencing data. Study as a whole: Clinical courses comprised relapsing-remitting, secondary progressive and progressive-relapsing multiple sclerosis.

Unique molecular identifiers were built into the TCR beta cDNA libraries. Input of roughly 0.85 to 11 million T cells yielded 400,000 to 550,000 cDNA molecules. One entry per CDR3 protein results from TCRdb running MiXCR on the PCR reads. The sample has fewer than 850,000 distinct CDR3 sequences, roughly 46% seen once. V lost 0 bases and J 2 bases, leaving 18 bases between the germline ends. Germline V gene lookup returns CDR1 SGHRS and CDR2 YFSETQ. This CDR3 contains 17 residues. Points from the study as a whole: Patients with multiple sclerosis recorded significantly lower normalized Chao1 diversity than controls, the study found. The five TRBV segments detected at higher frequency in patients than in controls included TRBV5-6, TRBV5-1 and TRBV20-1.

V is TRBV5-1 and J is TRBJ2-7; D is perhaps TRBD2 (5 bases). The receptor was derived from a girl aged 5-17 years with multiple sclerosis. The specimen sequenced was blood. CDR3 in DNA: TGCGCCAGCAGCTTGGCCACGGTGAGGGATCTAACCTACGAGCAGTACTTC. It yields the protein CASSLATVRDLTYEQYF.